Listed here is a single T cell receptor (beta chain). Its antigen is as yet unknown. V trimming: 6 bases; J trimming: 4 bases; junction bases outside the gene matches: 8. The CDR3 is made up of 16 amino acids. Germline CDR1 is MDHEN and CDR2 is SYDVKM. Each donor was nominally healthy when sampled (though unrecorded immune exposures were likely). These data belong to a study of cytomegalovirus exposure and HLA in healthy donors. The primer mix had 60 Vbeta and 13 Jbeta primers. Per the study methods: Some 10 million shared chains were among the about 80 million unique TCR beta chains that a later analysis counted. Assay: immunoSEQ multiplex PCR; the TCRdb copy retains only in-frame clones and omits some. V and J calls and clone size come straight from that table; D and trimming were deduced from the DNA. The table records over 120,000 clones, approximately 79% of them present only once. Overall study findings and caveats: The authors confirmed in vitro that a few CMV-associated chains were specific for CMV antigens. One cluster of highly shared sequence variants probably arose as a sequencing artifact.

J is TRBJ1-6 and V is TRBV28, with 8 bases identical to TRBD1. This receptor was identified in a young man in good health and CMV-seropositive. Sequencing used PBMCs. The CDR3 loop is CASSPGQGGYNSPLHF. The CDR3, as DNA: TGTGCCAGCAGCCCCGGACAGGGAGGTTATAATTCACCCCTCCACTTT. The full variable domain, rest sourced from reference TRBV28 and TRBJ1-6, is DVKVTQSSRYLVKRTGEKVFLECVQDMDHENMFWYRQDPGLGLRLIYFSYDVKMKEKGDIPEGYSVSREKKERFSLILESASTNQTSMYLCASSPGQGGYNSPLHFGNGTRLTVT.